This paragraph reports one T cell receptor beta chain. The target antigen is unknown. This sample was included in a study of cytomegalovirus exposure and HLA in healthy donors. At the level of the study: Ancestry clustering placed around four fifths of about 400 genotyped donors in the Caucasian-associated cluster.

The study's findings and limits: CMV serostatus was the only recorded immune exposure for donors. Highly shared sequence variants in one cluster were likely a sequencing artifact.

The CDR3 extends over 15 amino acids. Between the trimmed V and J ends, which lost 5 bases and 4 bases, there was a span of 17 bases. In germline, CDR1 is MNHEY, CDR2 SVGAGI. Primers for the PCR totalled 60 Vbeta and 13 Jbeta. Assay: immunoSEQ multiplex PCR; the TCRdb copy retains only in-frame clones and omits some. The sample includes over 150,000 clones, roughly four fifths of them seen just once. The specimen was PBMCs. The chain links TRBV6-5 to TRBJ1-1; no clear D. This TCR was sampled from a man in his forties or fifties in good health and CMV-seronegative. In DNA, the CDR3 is TGTGCCAGCAGTCGGAGATCTTCCAAGCCCACTGAAGCTTTCTTT. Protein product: CASSRRSSKPTEAFF.